The clone carrying this T cell receptor (beta chain) has only a few counts. No antigen is known for it. The data stem from a study of cytomegalovirus exposure and HLA in healthy donors. Overall study context: Both the roughly 120 validation repertoires and the approximately 670 first-cohort repertoires used the same platform, as reported by a later analysis. Study-wide results and caveats: Some TCR beta chains (roughly 160 of them) were listed as cytomegalovirus-associated. Cytomegalovirus status was reportedly diagnosed by the classifier with high specificity and sensitivity. The tendency of first-cohort TCR clusters to co-occur in the roughly 130 validation repertoires emerged from a later analysis.

Some clones are missing from TCRdb's copy, which holds only in-frame ones; the method was immunoSEQ multiplex PCR. The data contain 150,000 to 200,000 clones, 85% of them singletons. The sequenced sample consisted of PBMCs. This receptor was obtained from a man between 18 and 35 years old in good health and CMV-seropositive.

In DNA, the CDR3 is TGTGCCAGCAGCACTTTGGACAGGGGGAGGGAGACCCAGTACTTC. This sequence encodes CASSTLDRGRETQYF. This chain joins TRBV11-2 and TRBJ2-5; 10 bases align to TRBD1. The CDR3 extends over 15 amino acids. The J segment lost 5 bases and the V segment lost 5 bases, leaving 8 bases of the junction unmatched. Germline lookup yields CDR1 SGHAT and CDR2 FQNNGV.